This T cell receptor (beta chain) was sequenced for a study of T cell responses to AZD1222 COVID-19 vaccine. The study, taken as a whole, reports: Repertoires were obtained solely post-peak T cell response. Donor demographics were predominantly white British with a female majority; clonal diversity may be underestimated.

Germline CDR1 is MDHEN and CDR2 is SYDVKM. V lost 6 bases, J lost 4 bases, and 19 bases lay in between. The CDR3 sequence is 15 residues long. A remark on this clone: Antigen: not known.

Libraries were prepared by immunoSEQ multiplex PCR; TCRdb keeps only in-frame clonotypes and omits some of them. The sample yields about 100,000 clones, approximately 87% seen once. The receptor was isolated from an adult in good health. Sample: peripheral blood, taken on day 0 of AZD1222 vaccination. The rearrangement joins TRBV28 to TRBJ2-7; D might be TRBD1 (6 bases). In DNA, the CDR3 is TGTGCCAGCAGGCCCAGGGGCGTACTAGGGTACGAGCAGTACTTC. It encodes CASRPRGVLGYEQYF.